A selection of T cell receptor beta chains follows, all from one sample in a study of T cell repertoires in cytomegalovirus infection. TCRdb recomputed calls from the reads with MiXCR, one row per CDR3 protein. The sample has 400,000 to 600,000 distinct CDR3 sequences, about two fifths seen once. The antigens for these receptors are not known. The sequencing used cultured PBMCs, collected from culture after CMV antigen stimulation. The receptors derive from a human donor in good health (CMV status not recorded). Some clones in this sample may be carry-over from other donors' samples. CDR3s include the opening cysteine and the closing phenylalanine or tryptophan. D genes are given only for firm matches. Where a row states a size, it is once, few, many or the class of an expanded clone; other rows omit it.

d_call j_call clone_size v_call cdr3_nt cdr3_aa
. TRBJ2-3 . TRBV7-2 TGTGCCAGCAGCTCAAGGGGACTTTCGCCTGGCGTGGAGCAGTATTTT CASSSRGLSPGVEQYF
TRBD1 TRBJ1-1 . TRBV27 TGTGCCACTCAGCCGGGACAGGGGTGGGCCACTGAAGCTTTCTTT CATQPGQGWATEAFF
TRBD1 TRBJ1-5 few TRBV24-1 TGTGCCACCCAAGGGACAGACTATAGCAATCAGCCCCAGCATTTT CATQGTDYSNQPQHF
. TRBJ2-7 . TRBV10-3 TGTGCCATCGCGGTTCTCCCGGGACCCAGCTCCTACGAGCAGTACTTC CAIAVLPGPSSYEQYF
. TRBJ2-3 . TRBV7-6 TGTGCCAGCAGCTTAAATCTGGGTACGCAGTATTTT CASSLNLGTQYF
. TRBJ2-7 few TRBV7-9 TGTGCCAGCAGTCCACGGGGGGCGTGGTACGAGCAGTACTTC CASSPRGAWYEQYF
TRBD2 TRBJ2-3 . TRBV5-4 TGTGCCAGCAGCTTGGGCCCGAGCGGGAGGGCAGATACGCAGTATTTT CASSLGPSGRADTQYF
TRBD1 TRBJ1-1 . TRBV6-6 TGTGCCAGCAGTTACCGGACAGGGTCGTGGACTGAAGCTTTCTTT CASSYRTGSWTEAFF
TRBD1 TRBJ1-6 . TRBV4-3 TGCGCCAGCAGCCAAGAATGGGACAGCGGGTTTTGGGCCCTCCACTTT CASSQEWDSGFWALHF
. TRBJ2-1 few TRBV27 TGTGCCAGCAGTTTATCGAGGGACAATGAGCAGTTCTTC CASSLSRDNEQFF
. TRBJ1-5 . TRBV2 TGTGCCAGCAGTACCACTGACTGGGGTTTTCAGCCCCAGCATTTT CASSTTDWGFQPQHF
. TRBJ1-5 . TRBV4-1 TGCGCCAGCAGCCAAGGTAAACAGGGACGGGGCAATCAGCCCCAGCATTTT CASSQGKQGRGNQPQHF
TRBD2 TRBJ2-1 . TRBV19 TGTGCCAGTAGCAAAGGACTAGCGATTTCCAATGAGCAGTTCTTC CASSKGLAISNEQFF
. TRBJ2-7 few TRBV10-3 TGTGCCATCAGTGAGTCCAACGACAGGACCCAACAGTACTTC CAISESNDRTQQYF
. TRBJ1-3 . TRBV7-8 TGTGCCAGCAGCTTAGCGCTGAGGGGGAGGTTAAACACCATATATTTT CASSLALRGRLNTIYF
. TRBJ1-5 . TRBV12-5 TGTGCTAGTGGTCCTTACAAGGGGAATCAGCCCCAGCATTTT CASGPYKGNQPQHF
TRBD2 TRBJ2-5 many TRBV7-2 TGTGCCAGCAGCCAAACTAGCGTCGGGGAGACCCAGTACTTC CASSQTSVGETQYF
. TRBJ2-7 . TRBV6-1 TGTGCCAGCTCGGGGCTAGCGAGCGAGCAGTACTTC CASSGLASEQYF
. TRBJ2-3 few TRBV20-1 TGCAGTGCTCCTGGACGGACCACAGATACGCAGTATTTT CSAPGRTTDTQYF
. TRBJ1-1 . TRBV27 TGTGCCAGCAGTTTACAGACTAACACTGAAGCTTTCTTT CASSLQTNTEAFF
. TRBJ1-5 many TRBV7-2 TGTGCCAGCAGCCTAGGGCTGGGGGCGTATCAGCCCCAGCATTTT CASSLGLGAYQPQHF
TRBD2 TRBJ2-1 . TRBV15 TGTGCCAACAGCAGCCCGGGACTAGAGATTGAGCAGTTCTTC CANSSPGLEIEQFF